This T cell receptor beta chain was sequenced during a study of radiotherapy plus CTLA-4 blockade in lung cancer. About the research overall: Among patients, more than 15% showed objective responses, and approximately 29% had disease control.

TCRdb's table, derived via immunoSEQ multiplex PCR, lists solely in-frame clones and lacks some. Of about 88,000 clones detected, 72% appear once; the ten largest clones hold roughly 13%. Germline V gene lookup returns CDR1 ENHRY and CDR2 SYGVKD. V lost 5 bases and J lost 5; bases outside the gene matches: 7. The CDR3 consists of 16 residues. This sequence joins TRBV10-3 and TRBJ2-2, with 11 nucleotides matching TRBD1. Sequenced here: peripheral blood, sampled from a patient treated with radiotherapy plus ipilimumab. The receptor was isolated from a human donor with non-small cell lung cancer that progressed on radiotherapy plus ipilimumab. This CDR3 reads CAISPLDRGRTGELFF. Here the CDR3 DNA reads TGTGCCATCAGTCCGCTGGACAGGGGGCGAACCGGGGAGCTGTTTTTT.